This TCR beta chain was captured by sequencing in a study of T cell changes during pregnancy in multiple sclerosis. Data came from immunoSEQ multiplex PCR; TCRdb stores just in-frame clones and leaves some out. The repertoire holds roughly 30,000 clones, roughly 91% seen once, with 0.41% in the top ten. This clone was seen once. There are 15 residues in the CDR3. From germline, CDR1 is SGDLS and CDR2 YYNGEE. V lost 2 bases and J lost 5; bases outside the gene matches: 6. The receptor comes from a female donor with multiple sclerosis, enrolled in a pregnancy study. Material: CD4+ T cells from peripheral blood mononuclear cells, obtained in the second trimester of pregnancy. This rearrangement joins TRBV9 to TRBJ2-5, with 10 bases lining up with TRBD1. CDR3 loop: CASSVGQGLGETQYF. Written as DNA, the CDR3 is TGTGCCAGCAGCGTGGGACAGGGGCTAGGGGAGACCCAGTACTTC.